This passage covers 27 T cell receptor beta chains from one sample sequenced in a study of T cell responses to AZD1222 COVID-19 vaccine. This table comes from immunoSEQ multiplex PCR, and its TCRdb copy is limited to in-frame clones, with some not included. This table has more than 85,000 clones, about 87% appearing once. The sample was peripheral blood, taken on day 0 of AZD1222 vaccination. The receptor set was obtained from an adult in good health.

In nucleotides, the CDR3 is TGTGCCAGCAGACCCGACAGTACCTCTGGCTACACCTTC. It translates to CASRPDSTSGYTF. This chain links TRBV6-5 with TRBJ1-2, with D maybe TRBD1 (5 bases). Trimming removed 6 bases at V and 7 bases at J, with 15 bases between. Germline V gives CDR1 MNHEY, CDR2 SVGAGI. CDR3 length: 13 amino acids.

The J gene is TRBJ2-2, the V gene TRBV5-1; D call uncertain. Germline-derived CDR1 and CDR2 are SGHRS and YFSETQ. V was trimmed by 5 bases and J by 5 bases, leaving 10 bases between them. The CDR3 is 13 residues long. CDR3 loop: CASRRDRTGELFF. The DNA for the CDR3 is TGCGCCAGCAGAAGAGATCGAACCGGGGAGCTGTTTTTT.

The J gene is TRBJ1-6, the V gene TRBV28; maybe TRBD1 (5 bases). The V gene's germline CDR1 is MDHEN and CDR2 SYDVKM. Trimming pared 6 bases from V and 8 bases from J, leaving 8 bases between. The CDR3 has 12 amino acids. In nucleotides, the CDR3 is TGTGCCAGCAGCTTACAGGATTCACCCCTCCACTTT. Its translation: CASSLQDSPLHF.

The CDR3 region is CASSEARRAPNTGELFF. In DNA, the CDR3 is TGTGCCAGCAGTGAAGCTAGGAGGGCACCAAACACCGGGGAGCTGTTTTTT. The rearrangement joins TRBV2 to TRBJ2-2; maybe TRBD2 (6 bases). The CDR3 has 17 amino acids. Germline V lookup: CDR1 SNHLY, CDR2 FYNNEI. Trimming cost V 0 bases and J 2 bases, with 13 bases left between them.

Written as DNA, the CDR3 is TGTGCCAGTAGTATTCGGTTGATCGAGGGGGGTCCCTACGAGCAGTACTTC. It specifies CASSIRLIEGGPYEQYF. The rearrangement links TRBV19 to TRBJ2-7; TRBD1 or TRBD2 may be the D gene (6 bases each). The CDR3 runs to 17 residues. Germline V gives CDR1 LNHDA, CDR2 SQIVND (reference sequence). The V and J ends lost 3 bases and 2 bases respectively, with 20 bases between them.

The CDR3 reads CAIRVDLGPRGLFF. In DNA, the CDR3 is TGTGCCATCCGAGTTGACCTGGGTCCTCGTGGGCTGTTTTTT. The chain couples TRBV28 to TRBJ1-4; D is undetermined. Germline V gene lookup returns CDR1 MDHEN and CDR2 SYDVKM. V was clipped by 10 bases and J by 14 bases, with 26 bases between them. This CDR3 is built from 14 residues.

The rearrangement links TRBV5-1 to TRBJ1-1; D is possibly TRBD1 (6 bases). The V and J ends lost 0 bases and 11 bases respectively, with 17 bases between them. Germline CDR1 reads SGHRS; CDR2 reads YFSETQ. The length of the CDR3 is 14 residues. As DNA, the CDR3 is TGCGCCAGCAGCTTGGTGGGGGGCCCGCGGGGTGCTTTCTTT. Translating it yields CASSLVGGPRGAFF.

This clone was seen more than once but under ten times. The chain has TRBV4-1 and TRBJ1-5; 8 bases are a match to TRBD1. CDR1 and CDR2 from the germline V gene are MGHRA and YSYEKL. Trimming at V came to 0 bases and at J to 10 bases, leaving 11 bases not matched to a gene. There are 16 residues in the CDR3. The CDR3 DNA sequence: TGCGCCAGCAGCCAAGAGGACAGGGCCCTCTCGGGTCCCCAGCATTTT. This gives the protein CASSQEDRALSGPQHF.

The DNA for the CDR3 is TGTGCCAGCAGCGGGGTCCCCAGGGAGACCCAGTACTTC. As protein: CASSGVPRETQYF. V is TRBV7-9 and J is TRBJ2-5, with D uncertain. Trimming took off 5 bases at V and 5 bases at J, with 12 bases between the two ends. The CDR3 totals 13 residues. Per germline, CDR1 SEHNR and CDR2 FQNEAQ (reference sequence). Based on the CDR3 plus reference TRBV7-9 and TRBJ2-5, the full variable domain is DTGVSQNPRHKITKRGQNVTFRCDPISEHNRLYWYRQTLGQGPEFLTYFQNEAQLEKSRLLSDRFSAERPKGSFSTLEIQRTEQGDSAMYLCASSGVPRETQYFGPGTRLLVL.

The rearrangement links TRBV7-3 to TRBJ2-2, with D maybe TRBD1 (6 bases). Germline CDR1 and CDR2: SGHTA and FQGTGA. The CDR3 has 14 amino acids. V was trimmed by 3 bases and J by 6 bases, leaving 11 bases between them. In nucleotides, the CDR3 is TGTGCCAGCAGCTTGGTTCAGGGGCCCGGGGAGCTGTTTTTT. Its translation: CASSLVQGPGELFF.

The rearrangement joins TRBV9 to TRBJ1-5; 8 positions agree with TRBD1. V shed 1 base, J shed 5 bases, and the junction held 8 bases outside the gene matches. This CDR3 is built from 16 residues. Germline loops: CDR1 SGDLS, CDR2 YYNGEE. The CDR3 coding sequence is TGTGCCAGCAGCGTAACGTTTACAGGGGGGGATCAGCCCCAGCATTTT. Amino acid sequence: CASSVTFTGGDQPQHF.

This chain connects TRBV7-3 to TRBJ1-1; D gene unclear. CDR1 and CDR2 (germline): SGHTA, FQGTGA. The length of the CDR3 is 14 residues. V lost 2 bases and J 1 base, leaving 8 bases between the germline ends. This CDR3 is CASSLGQANTEAFF. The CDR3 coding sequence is TGTGCCAGCAGCTTAGGCCAGGCGAACACTGAAGCTTTCTTT.

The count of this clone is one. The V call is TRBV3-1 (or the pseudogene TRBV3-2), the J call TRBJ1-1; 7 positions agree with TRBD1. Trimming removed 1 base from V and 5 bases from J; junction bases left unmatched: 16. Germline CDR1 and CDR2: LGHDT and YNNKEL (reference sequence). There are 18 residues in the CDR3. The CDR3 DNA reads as TGTGCCAGCAGCCAAGCCAGGACTTTAAAGACAGGGTTAACTGAAGCTTTCTTT. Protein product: CASSQARTLKTGLTEAFF.

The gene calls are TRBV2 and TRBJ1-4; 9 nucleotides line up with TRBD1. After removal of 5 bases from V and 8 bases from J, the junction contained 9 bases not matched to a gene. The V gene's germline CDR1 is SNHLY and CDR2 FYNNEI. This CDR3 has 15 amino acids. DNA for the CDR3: TGTGCCAGCAGTCCCCCGGGACAGGGCTCAGAAAAACTGTTTTTT. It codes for CASSPPGQGSEKLFF. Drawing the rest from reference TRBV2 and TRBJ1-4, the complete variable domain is EPEVTQTPSHQVTQMGQEVILRCVPISNHLYFYWYRQILGQKVEFLVSFYNNEISEKSEIFDDQFSVERPDGSNFTLKIRSTKLEDSAMYFCASSPPGQGSEKLFFGSGTQLSVL.

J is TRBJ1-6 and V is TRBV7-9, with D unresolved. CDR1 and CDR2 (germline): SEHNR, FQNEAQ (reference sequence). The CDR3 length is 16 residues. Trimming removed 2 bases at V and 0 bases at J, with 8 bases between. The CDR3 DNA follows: TGTGCCAGCAGCTTACTCACGAGCTCCTATAATTCACCCCTCCACTTT. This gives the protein CASSLLTSSYNSPLHF.

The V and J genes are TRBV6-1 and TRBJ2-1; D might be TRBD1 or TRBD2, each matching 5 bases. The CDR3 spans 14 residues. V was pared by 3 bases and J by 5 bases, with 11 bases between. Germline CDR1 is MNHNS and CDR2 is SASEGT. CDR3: CASSDRDVNNEQFF. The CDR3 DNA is TGTGCCAGCAGTGATAGGGACGTGAACAATGAGCAGTTCTTC.

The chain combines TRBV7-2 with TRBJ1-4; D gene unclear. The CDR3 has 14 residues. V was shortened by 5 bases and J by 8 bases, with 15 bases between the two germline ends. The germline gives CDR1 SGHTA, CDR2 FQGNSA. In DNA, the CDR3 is TGTGCCAGCAGCCAACTGGGGTCGAGGGAAAAACTGTTTTTT. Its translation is CASSQLGSREKLFF.

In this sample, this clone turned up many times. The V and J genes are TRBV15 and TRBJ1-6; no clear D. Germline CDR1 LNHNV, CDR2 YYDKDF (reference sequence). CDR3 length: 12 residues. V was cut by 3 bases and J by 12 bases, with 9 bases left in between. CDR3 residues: CATSSRAGPLHF. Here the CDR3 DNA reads TGTGCCACCAGCAGTAGGGCTGGACCCCTCCACTTT.

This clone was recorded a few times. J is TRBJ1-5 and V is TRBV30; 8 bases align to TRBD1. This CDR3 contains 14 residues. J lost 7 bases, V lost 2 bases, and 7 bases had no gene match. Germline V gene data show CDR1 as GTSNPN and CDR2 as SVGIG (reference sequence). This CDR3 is CAWSPGGSGQPQHF. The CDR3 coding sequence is TGTGCCTGGAGTCCAGGGGGCTCAGGGCAGCCCCAGCATTTT.

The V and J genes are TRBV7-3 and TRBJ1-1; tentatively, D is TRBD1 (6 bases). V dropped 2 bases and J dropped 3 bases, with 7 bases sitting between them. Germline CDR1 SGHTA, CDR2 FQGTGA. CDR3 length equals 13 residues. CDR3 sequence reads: CASSLQGYTEAFF. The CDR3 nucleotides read TGTGCCAGCAGCTTACAGGGGTACACTGAAGCTTTCTTT. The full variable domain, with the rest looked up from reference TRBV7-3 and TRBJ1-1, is GAGVSQTPSNKVTEKGKYVELRCDPISGHTALYWYRQSLGQGPEFLIYFQGTGAADDSGLPNDRFFAVRPEGSVSTLKIQRTERGDSAVYLCASSLQGYTEAFFGQGTRLTVV.

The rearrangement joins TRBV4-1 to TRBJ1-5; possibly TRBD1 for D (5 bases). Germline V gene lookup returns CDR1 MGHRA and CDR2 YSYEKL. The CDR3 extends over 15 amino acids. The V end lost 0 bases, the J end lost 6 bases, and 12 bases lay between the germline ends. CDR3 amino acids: CASSQDRGLSQPQHF. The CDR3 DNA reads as TGCGCCAGCAGCCAAGATCGGGGACTAAGTCAGCCCCAGCATTTT.

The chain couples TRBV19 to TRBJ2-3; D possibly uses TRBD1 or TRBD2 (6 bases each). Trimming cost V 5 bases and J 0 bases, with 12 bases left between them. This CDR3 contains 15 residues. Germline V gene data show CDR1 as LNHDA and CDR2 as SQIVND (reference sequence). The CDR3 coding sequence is TGTGCCAGTAGTCCCGCGGGACACAGCACAGATACGCAGTATTTT. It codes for CASSPAGHSTDTQYF.

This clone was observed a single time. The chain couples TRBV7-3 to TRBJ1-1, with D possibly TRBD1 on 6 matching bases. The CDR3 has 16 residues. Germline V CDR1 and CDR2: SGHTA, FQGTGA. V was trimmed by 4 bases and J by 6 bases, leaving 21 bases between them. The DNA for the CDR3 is TGTGCCAGCAGCTACCAACCCCGGGGGGCCGGAGCTGAAGCTTTCTTT. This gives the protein CASSYQPRGAGAEAFF.

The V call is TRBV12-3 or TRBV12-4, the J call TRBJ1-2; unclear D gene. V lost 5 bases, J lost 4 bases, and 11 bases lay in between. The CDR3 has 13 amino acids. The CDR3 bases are TGTGCCAGCAGTCTTCAACGACTCTATGGCTACACCTTC. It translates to CASSLQRLYGYTF.

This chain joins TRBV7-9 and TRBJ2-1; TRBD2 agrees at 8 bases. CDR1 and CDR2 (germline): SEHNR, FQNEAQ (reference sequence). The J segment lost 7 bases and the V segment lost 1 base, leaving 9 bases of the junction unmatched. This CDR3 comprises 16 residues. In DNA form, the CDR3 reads TGTGCCAGCAGCTTAGTGAGCGGGGGCCCAATAAATGAGCAGTTCTTC. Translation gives CASSLVSGGPINEQFF.

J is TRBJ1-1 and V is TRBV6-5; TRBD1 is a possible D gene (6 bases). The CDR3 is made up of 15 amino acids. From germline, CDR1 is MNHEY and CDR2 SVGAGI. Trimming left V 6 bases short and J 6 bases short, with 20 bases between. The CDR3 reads CASSLRRRGRPEAFF. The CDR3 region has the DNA TGTGCCAGCAGCCTCCGTCGCCGGGGGCGACCTGAAGCTTTCTTT.

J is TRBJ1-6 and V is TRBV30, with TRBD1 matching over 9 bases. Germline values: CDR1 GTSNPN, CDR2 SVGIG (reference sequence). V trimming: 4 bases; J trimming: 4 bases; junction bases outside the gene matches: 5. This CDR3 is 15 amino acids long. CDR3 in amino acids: CAWKRDRAYNSPLHF. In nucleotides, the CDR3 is TGTGCCTGGAAACGGGACAGGGCTTATAATTCACCCCTCCACTTT.